These 17 T cell receptor beta chains originate from one sample sequenced in a study of blood T cell repertoires in COVID-19. Method: immunoSEQ multiplex PCR; TCRdb's copy keeps in-frame clones and lacks some. This sample has 110,000 or so clones, with over 75% found just once. Sample: peripheral blood. The receptors were gathered from a woman between 65 and 79 years old with acute or convalescent COVID-19.

The CDR3 is CASSEYSLADFQETQYF. The CDR3 DNA reads TGTGCCAGCAGTGAATACAGCCTAGCGGACTTCCAAGAGACCCAGTACTTC. V gene TRBV25-1 combines with J gene TRBJ2-5; TRBD2 matches at 7 bases. Trimming removed 0 bases from V and 1 base from J; junction bases left unmatched: 8. CDR1 and CDR2 (germline): MGHDK, SYGVNS. The length of the CDR3 is 17 residues.

The rearrangement joins TRBV28 to TRBJ2-7, with 9 bases matching TRBD1. Germline-derived CDR1 and CDR2 are MDHEN and SYDVKM. This CDR3 spans 16 amino acids. J lost 0 bases, V lost 8 bases, and 11 bases had no gene match. CDR3 sequence reads: CASSKSRTGDSYEQYV. In nucleotides, the CDR3 is TGTGCCAGCTCTAAGTCCCGGACAGGGGACTCCTACGAGCAGTACGTC.

The sample holds one count of this clone. CDR3 region: CAISELGQAYEQYF. In DNA form, the CDR3 reads TGTGCCATCAGTGAGCTGGGACAGGCCTACGAGCAGTACTTC. This sequence joins TRBV10-3 and TRBJ2-7, with 8 bases identical to TRBD1. Trimming cost V 2 bases and J 2 bases; bases outside gene matches: 2. CDR3 length: 14 amino acids. Germline CDR1 reads ENHRY; CDR2 reads SYGVKD.

The gene calls are TRBV9 and TRBJ1-2, with a weak D call TRBD1 (6 bases). From germline, CDR1 is SGDLS and CDR2 YYNGEE. Trimming cost V 3 bases and J 7 bases, with 13 bases left between them. This CDR3 comprises 13 residues. CDR3 nucleotides: TGTGCCAGCAGCGCCTCAGGGGCCTCTGGCTACACCTTC. Protein sequence: CASSASGASGYTF.

The chain uses TRBV18 and TRBJ1-4; a possible D gene is TRBD1 (5 bases). The V gene's germline CDR1 is KGHSH and CDR2 LQKENI. CDR3 length equals 15 residues. V was clipped by 3 bases and J by 2 bases, with 10 bases between them. The CDR3, as DNA: TGTGCCAGCTCACCCGGGGGGGTGACTAATGAAAAACTGTTTTTT. This encodes CASSPGGVTNEKLFF.

The rearrangement uses TRBV10-3 and TRBJ1-1; D unclear. The CDR3 length is 13 residues. Deletions cut 7 bases from V and 1 base from J, with 10 bases between. Looked up from germline, CDR1 is ENHRY and CDR2 is SYGVKD. Here the CDR3 DNA reads TGTGCCATCAAGGTAACAGCGAACACTGAAGCTTTCTTT. It specifies CAIKVTANTEAFF.

The CDR3 loop is CASSLETLSGNTIYF. The CDR3 nucleotides are TGTGCCAGCAGCTTGGAGACCCTCTCTGGAAACACCATATATTTT. The chain uses TRBV11-1 and TRBJ1-3; D unresolved. CDR3 size: 15 residues. CDR1 and CDR2 from the germline V gene are SGHAT and FQDESV (reference sequence). V gave up 3 bases and J gave up 0 bases, with 9 bases separating them.

V gene TRBV9 combines with J gene TRBJ2-5, with 10 bases lining up with TRBD1. Germline values: CDR1 SGDLS, CDR2 YYNGEE. The junction had 8 bases not matched to a gene; V was cut back by 4 bases and J by 5 bases. The CDR3 loop spans 15 amino acids. The CDR3 coding sequence is TGTGCCAGCAGCCAAGACAGGGGGCGGGCGGAGACCCAGTACTTC. Translated, it gives CASSQDRGRAETQYF.

To note about this clone: This CDR3 is also generated by other DNA sequences in the sample. CDR3 loop: CASSPPAADTQYF. The CDR3 region has the DNA TGTGCCAGCTCACCACCGGCCGCAGATACGCAGTATTTT. This chain joins TRBV18 and TRBJ2-3, with no clear D. V was trimmed by 0 bases and J by 4 bases, leaving 5 bases between them. This CDR3 is built from 13 residues. CDR1 and CDR2 (germline): KGHSH, LQKENI.

Only one count was recorded for this clone. This chain uses TRBV5-6 with TRBJ2-2; 8 nucleotides line up with TRBD2. Germline V gene sequence: CDR1 SGHDT, CDR2 YYEEEE. The CDR3 sequence is 17 residues long. Germline trimming cut 0 bases from V and 3 bases from J; bases unmatched to any gene: 7. In DNA, the CDR3 is TGTGCCAGCAGCTTGGCCCGGCGGGGGGTAGACACCGGGGAGCTGTTTTTT. It encodes CASSLARRGVDTGELFF.

This clone turned up a few times. Other nucleotide sequences from this sample produce the same CDR3. The V call is TRBV5-6, the J call TRBJ1-2; tentative D call: TRBD1 (6 bases). The CDR3 consists of 13 residues. Germline V gene lookup returns CDR1 SGHDT and CDR2 YYEEEE. The ends were cut back, 4 bases at V and 4 bases at J, with 11 bases in the middle. The CDR3, as DNA: TGTGCCAGCAGCCCCGGACAGAGCTATGGCTACACCTTC. Protein product: CASSPGQSYGYTF.

The chain carries TRBV27 and TRBJ2-6; tentatively, D is TRBD2 (5 bases). Germline V gene data show CDR1 as MNHEY and CDR2 as SMNVEV (reference sequence). CDR3 size: 19 residues. The germline V and J ends were trimmed by 2 bases and 0 bases, with 17 bases remaining between them. The CDR3 DNA follows: TGTGCCAGCAGTTTACTGAGCGGCCTAATTTTCTCTGGGGCCAACGTCCTGACTTTC. Amino acids: CASSLLSGLIFSGANVLTF.

The V call is TRBV28, the J call TRBJ1-3; D unclear. Germline values: CDR1 MDHEN, CDR2 SYDVKM. Trimming removed 3 bases at V and 3 bases at J, with 21 bases between. The CDR3 is 18 residues long. The CDR3 region is CASSFSHGKPLGGNTIYF. The CDR3 coding sequence is TGTGCCAGCAGTTTTTCACACGGAAAACCTCTAGGTGGAAACACCATATATTTT.

V and J are TRBV29-1 and TRBJ2-2, with D uncertain. The CDR3 totals 13 residues. With 5 bases removed from V and 7 bases from J, the gap between germline ends came to 14 bases. Germline CDR1 reads SQVTM; CDR2 reads ANQGSEA. DNA of the CDR3: TGCAGCGTTCGGCCAGGAACGATCGGGGAGCTGTTTTTT. Amino acids: CSVRPGTIGELFF.

The chain joins TRBV5-1 to TRBJ1-1, with D unresolved. The V end lost 0 bases, the J end lost 3 bases, and 6 bases lay between the germline ends. This CDR3 has 13 residues. The V gene's germline CDR1 is SGHRS and CDR2 YFSETQ. CDR3 residues: CASSLEQDTEAFF. Written as DNA, the CDR3 is TGCGCCAGCAGCTTGGAACAAGACACTGAAGCTTTCTTT.

The CDR3 loop reads CASSLRDINTYGYTF. The CDR3 DNA reads TGTGCCAGCAGCCTCCGGGACATTAACACCTATGGCTACACCTTC. V is TRBV7-2 and J is TRBJ1-2, with a tentative D call TRBD1 (6 bases). This CDR3 region has 15 residues. In germline, CDR1 is SGHTA, CDR2 FQGNSA. V lost 5 bases and J 4 bases, leaving 17 bases between the germline ends. Combining the CDR3 with reference TRBV7-2 and TRBJ1-2 gives the whole variable domain GAGVSQSPSNKVTEKGKDVELRCDPISGHTALYWYRQSLGQGLEFLIYFQGNSAPDKSGLPSDRFSAERTGGSVSTLTIQRTQQEDSAVYLCASSLRDINTYGYTFGSGTRLTVV.

The rearrangement uses TRBV19 and TRBJ2-2, with unresolved D. The CDR3 is 14 amino acids. Germline V lookup: CDR1 LNHDA, CDR2 SQIVND (reference sequence). V was trimmed by 4 bases and J by 5 bases, leaving 11 bases between them. CDR3 residues: CASSTPRETGELFF. The DNA for the CDR3 is TGTGCCAGTAGTACCCCCCGCGAGACCGGGGAGCTGTTTTTT.